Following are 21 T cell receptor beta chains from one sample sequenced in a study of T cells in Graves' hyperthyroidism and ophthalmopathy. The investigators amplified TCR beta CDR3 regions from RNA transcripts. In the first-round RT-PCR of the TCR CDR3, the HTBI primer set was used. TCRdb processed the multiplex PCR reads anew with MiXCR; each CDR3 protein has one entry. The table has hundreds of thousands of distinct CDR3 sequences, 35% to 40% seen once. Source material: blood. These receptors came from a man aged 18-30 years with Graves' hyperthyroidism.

The CDR3 DNA follows: TGTGCCAGCAGTTTATACAGGGAGGACTACGAGCAGTACTTC. Amino acid sequence: CASSLYREDYEQYF. The rearrangement joins TRBV6-6 to TRBJ2-7, with D tentatively TRBD1 or TRBD2 (6 bases each). Trimming pared 4 bases from V and 3 bases from J, leaving 13 bases between. Germline V lookup: CDR1 MNHNY, CDR2 SVGAGI (reference sequence). The CDR3 has 14 residues.

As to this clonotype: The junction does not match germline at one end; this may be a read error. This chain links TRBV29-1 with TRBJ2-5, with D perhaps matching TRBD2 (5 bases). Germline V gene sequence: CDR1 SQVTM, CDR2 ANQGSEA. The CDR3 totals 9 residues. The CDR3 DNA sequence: TGCAGCGTTCAGAGGGATCATTCCTTC. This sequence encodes CSVQRDHSF.

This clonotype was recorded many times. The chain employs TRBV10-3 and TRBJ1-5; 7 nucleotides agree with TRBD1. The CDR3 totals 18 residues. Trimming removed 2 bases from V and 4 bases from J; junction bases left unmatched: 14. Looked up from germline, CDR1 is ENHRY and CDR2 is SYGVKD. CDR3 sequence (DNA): TGTGCCATCAGTGAGCCTAGGACAGGTAGTACGTCAAATCAGCCCCAGCATTTT. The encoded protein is CAISEPRTGSTSNQPQHF.

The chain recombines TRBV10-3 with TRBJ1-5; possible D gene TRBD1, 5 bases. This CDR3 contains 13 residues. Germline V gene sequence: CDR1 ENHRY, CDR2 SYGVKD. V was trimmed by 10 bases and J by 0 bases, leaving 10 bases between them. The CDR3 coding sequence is TGTGCCACCGGGGACTATAGCAATCAGCCCCAGCATTTT. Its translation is CATGDYSNQPQHF.

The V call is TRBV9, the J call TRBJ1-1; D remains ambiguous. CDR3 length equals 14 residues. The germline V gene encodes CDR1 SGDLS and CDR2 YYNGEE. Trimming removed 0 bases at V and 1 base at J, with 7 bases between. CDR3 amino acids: CASSVVGENTEAFF. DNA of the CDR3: TGTGCCAGCAGCGTAGTTGGGGAGAACACTGAAGCTTTCTTT.

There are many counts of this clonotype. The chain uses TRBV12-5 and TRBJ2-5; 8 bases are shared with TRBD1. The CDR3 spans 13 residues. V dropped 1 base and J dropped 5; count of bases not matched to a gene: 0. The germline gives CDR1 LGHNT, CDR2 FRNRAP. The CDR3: CASGLDRGETQYF. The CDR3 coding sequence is TGTGCTAGTGGTTTGGACAGGGGGGAGACCCAGTACTTC.

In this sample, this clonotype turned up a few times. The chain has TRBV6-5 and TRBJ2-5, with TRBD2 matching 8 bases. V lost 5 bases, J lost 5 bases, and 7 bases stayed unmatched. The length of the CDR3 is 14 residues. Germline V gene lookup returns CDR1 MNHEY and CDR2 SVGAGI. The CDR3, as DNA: TGTGCCAGCAGTGCCAGCGGGAGACGGGAGACCCAGTACTTC. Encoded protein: CASSASGRRETQYF.

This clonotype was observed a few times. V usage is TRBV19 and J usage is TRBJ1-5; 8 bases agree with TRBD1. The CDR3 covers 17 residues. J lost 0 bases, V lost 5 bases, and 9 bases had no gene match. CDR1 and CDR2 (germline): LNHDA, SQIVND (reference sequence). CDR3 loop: CASSPRGLRGSNQPQHF. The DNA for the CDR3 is TGTGCCAGTAGTCCCAGGGGGCTGCGAGGTAGCAATCAGCCCCAGCATTTT. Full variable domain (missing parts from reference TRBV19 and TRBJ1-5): DGGITQSPKYLFRKEGQNVTLSCEQNLNHDAMYWYRQDPGQGLRLIYYSQIVNDFQKGDIAEGYSVSREKKESFPLTVTSAQKNPTAFYLCASSPRGLRGSNQPQHFGDGTRLSIL.

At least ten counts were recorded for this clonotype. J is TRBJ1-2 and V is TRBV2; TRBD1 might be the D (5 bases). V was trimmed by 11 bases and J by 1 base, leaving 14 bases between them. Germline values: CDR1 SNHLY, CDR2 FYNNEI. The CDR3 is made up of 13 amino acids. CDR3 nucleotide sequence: TGTGCCGGGGATCCAGGGTTTAACTATGGCTACACCTTC. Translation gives CAGDPGFNYGYTF. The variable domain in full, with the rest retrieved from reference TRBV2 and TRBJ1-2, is EPEVTQTPSHQVTQMGQEVILRCVPISNHLYFYWYRQILGQKVEFLVSFYNNEISEKSEIFDDQFSVERPDGSNFTLKIRSTKLEDSAMYFCAGDPGFNYGYTFGSGTRLTVV.

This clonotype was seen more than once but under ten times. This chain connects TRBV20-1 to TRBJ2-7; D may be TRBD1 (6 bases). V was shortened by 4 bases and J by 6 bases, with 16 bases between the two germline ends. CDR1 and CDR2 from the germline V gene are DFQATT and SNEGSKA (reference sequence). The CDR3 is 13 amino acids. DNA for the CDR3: TGCAGTGCTATAGAACAGGGTCTCGGCGAGCAGTACTTC. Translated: CSAIEQGLGEQYF.

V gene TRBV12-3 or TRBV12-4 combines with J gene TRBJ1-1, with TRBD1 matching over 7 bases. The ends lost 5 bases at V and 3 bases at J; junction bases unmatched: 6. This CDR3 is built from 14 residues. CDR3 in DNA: TGTGCCAGCAGTACAAGGACAGGACACACTGAAGCTTTCTTT. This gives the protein CASSTRTGHTEAFF.

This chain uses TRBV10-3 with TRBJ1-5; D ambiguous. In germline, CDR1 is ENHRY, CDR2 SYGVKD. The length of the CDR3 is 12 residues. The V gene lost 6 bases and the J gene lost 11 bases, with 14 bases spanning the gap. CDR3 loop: CAISGESETQHF. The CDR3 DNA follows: TGTGCCATCAGCGGGGAGTCAGAGACCCAGCATTTT.

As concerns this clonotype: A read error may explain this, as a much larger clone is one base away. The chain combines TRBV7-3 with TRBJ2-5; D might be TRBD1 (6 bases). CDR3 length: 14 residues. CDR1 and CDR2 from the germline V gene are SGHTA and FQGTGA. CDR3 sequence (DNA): TGTGCCGGCAGCTTACAGGGACCTCAAGAGACCCAGTACTTC. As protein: CAGSLQGPQETQYF.

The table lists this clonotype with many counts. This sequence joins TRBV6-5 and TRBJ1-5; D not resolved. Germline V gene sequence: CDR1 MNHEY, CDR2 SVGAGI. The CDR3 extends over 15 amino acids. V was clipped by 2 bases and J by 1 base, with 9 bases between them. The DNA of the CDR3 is TGTGCCAGCAGTTACGCCTCTCGAAGCAATCAGCCCCAGCATTTT. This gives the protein CASSYASRSNQPQHF.

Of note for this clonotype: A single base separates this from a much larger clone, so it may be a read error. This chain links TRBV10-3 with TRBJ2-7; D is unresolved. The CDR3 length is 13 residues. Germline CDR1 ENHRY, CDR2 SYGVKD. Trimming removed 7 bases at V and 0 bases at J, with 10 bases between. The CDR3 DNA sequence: TGTGCCATCAACCTAGACGGCTCCTACGAGCAGTACTTC. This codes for CAINLDGSYEQYF.

The CDR3: CASSIATSVPGELFF. The CDR3 DNA follows: TGTGCCAGTAGTATAGCGACTAGCGTCCCCGGGGAGCTGTTTTTT. This chain connects TRBV19 to TRBJ2-2; TRBD2 matches at 8 bases. Germline lookup yields CDR1 LNHDA and CDR2 SQIVND (reference sequence). This CDR3 spans 15 amino acids. Trimming at V came to 1 base and at J to 6 bases, leaving 4 bases not matched to a gene.

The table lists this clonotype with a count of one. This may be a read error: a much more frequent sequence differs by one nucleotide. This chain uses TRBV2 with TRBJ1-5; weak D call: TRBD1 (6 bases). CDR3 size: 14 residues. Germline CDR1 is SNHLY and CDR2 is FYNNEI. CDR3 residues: CASSERGEDQPQHF. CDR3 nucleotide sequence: TGTGCTAGCAGTGAAAGGGGGGAGGATCAGCCCCAGCATTTT.

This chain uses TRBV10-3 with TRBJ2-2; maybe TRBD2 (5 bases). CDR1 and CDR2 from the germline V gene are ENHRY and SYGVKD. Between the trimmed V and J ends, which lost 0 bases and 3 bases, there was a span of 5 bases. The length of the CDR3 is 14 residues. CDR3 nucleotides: TGTGCCATCAGTGAGTCACTAGACACCGGGGAGCTGTTTTTT. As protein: CAISESLDTGELFF.

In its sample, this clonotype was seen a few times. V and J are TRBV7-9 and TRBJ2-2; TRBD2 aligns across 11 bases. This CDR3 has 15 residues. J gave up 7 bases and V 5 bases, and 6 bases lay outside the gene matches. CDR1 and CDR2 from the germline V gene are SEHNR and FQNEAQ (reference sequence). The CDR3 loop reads CASSPGLAVLGELFF. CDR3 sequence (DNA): TGTGCCAGCAGCCCGGGACTAGCGGTGCTCGGGGAGCTGTTTTTT.

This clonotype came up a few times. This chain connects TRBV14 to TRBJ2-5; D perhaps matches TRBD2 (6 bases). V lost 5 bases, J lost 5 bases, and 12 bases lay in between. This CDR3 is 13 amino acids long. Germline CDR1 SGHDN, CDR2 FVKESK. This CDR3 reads CASSSQEGETQYF. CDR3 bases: TGTGCCAGCAGCTCCCAGGAGGGGGAGACCCAGTACTTC.

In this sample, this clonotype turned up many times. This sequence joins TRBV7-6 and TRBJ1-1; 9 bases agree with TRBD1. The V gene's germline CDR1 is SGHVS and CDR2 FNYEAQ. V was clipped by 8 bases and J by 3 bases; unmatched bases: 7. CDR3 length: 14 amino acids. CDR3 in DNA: TGTGCCAGCTCAGAACAGGGGGCTTACACTGAAGCTTTCTTT. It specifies CASSEQGAYTEAFF.